The 9 T cell receptor beta chains below come from one sample, sequenced in a study of beta chain features in type 1 diabetes. The study reverse transcribed the entire isolated RNA, so it sequenced expressed TCRB transcripts. Some clones are missing from TCRdb's copy, which holds only in-frame ones; the method was immunoSEQ multiplex PCR. The table shows around 400,000 clones, with roughly 13% occurring only once. The sample was naive CD4+ T cells from blood. Receptors originate from a man aged 18 to 35 in good health.

V gene TRBV2 combines with J gene TRBJ2-3; D gene ambiguous. The CDR3 has 13 residues. V was pared by 9 bases and J by 4 bases, with 14 bases between. CDR1 and CDR2 (germline): SNHLY, FYNNEI. CDR3 bases: TGTGCCAGTAACAGTAGACCCCCAGATACGCAGTATTTT. Its protein is CASNSRPPDTQYF.

J is TRBJ2-1 and V is TRBV5-1, with 10 bases lining up with TRBD1. V shed 5 bases, J shed 7 bases, and the junction held 9 bases outside the gene matches. This CDR3 has 15 amino acids. Germline CDR1 SGHRS, CDR2 YFSETQ. The CDR3 loop reads CASRGTGTGVNEQFF. CDR3 in DNA: TGCGCCAGCAGGGGGACCGGGACAGGGGTGAATGAGCAGTTCTTC.

The chain couples TRBV7-2 to TRBJ2-7; D perhaps matches TRBD1 (5 bases). V lost 6 bases to trimming and J lost 2 bases, with 14 bases between them. The CDR3 runs to 14 residues. CDR1 and CDR2 (germline): SGHTA, FQGNSA. The CDR3, as DNA: TGTGCCAGCAGACTCATGACAGACACCTACGAGCAGTACTTC. Protein: CASRLMTDTYEQYF.

The CDR3 nucleotides read TGTGCCACCAGCATTCGACAGGGGACCAACTATGGCTACACCTTC. As protein: CATSIRQGTNYGYTF. This chain joins TRBV15 and TRBJ1-2, with 8 bases lining up with TRBD1. The germline V gene encodes CDR1 LNHNV and CDR2 YYDKDF (reference sequence). Germline trimming cut 4 bases from V and 2 bases from J; bases unmatched to any gene: 6. This CDR3 has 15 residues. The entire variable domain, with the rest obtained from reference TRBV15 and TRBJ1-2, is as follows: DAMVIQNPRYQVTQFGKPVTLSCSQTLNHNVMYWYQQKSSQAPKLLFHYYDKDFNNEADTPDNFQSRRPNTSFCFLDIRSPGLGDTAMYLCATSIRQGTNYGYTFGSGTRLTVV.

The chain uses TRBV4-1 and TRBJ2-7, with 8 bases aligning to TRBD1. This CDR3 comprises 16 residues. CDR1 and CDR2 (germline): MGHRA, YSYEKL. After removal of 3 bases from V and 4 bases from J, the junction contained 11 bases not matched to a gene. CDR3 bases: TGCGCCAGCAGCCAGATTCTCCGGGACAGGCGTTACGAGCAGTACTTC. It specifies CASSQILRDRRYEQYF.

The chain is built from TRBV4-2 and TRBJ1-2, with TRBD1 matching 7 bases. The CDR3 totals 14 residues. Germline loops: CDR1 LGHNA, CDR2 YNFKEQ. V shed 4 bases and J 8 bases; nucleotides not matched to a gene: 10. The CDR3 loop reads CASSRLDRAEGYTF. In nucleotides, the CDR3 is TGTGCCAGCAGCCGCCTAGACAGGGCTGAAGGCTACACCTTC.

This clone was seen more than once but under ten times. This CDR3 reads CASSLWDRNKQPQHF. The CDR3 DNA follows: TGTGCCAGCAGTTTATGGGACAGGAATAAACAGCCCCAGCATTTT. This chain joins TRBV28 and TRBJ1-5, with 7 bases that match TRBD1. V dropped 0 bases and J dropped 7; count of bases not matched to a gene: 6. CDR3 length equals 15 residues. Germline assignment: CDR1 MDHEN and CDR2 SYDVKM.

The chain couples TRBV11-1 to TRBJ2-1; no clear D. This CDR3 is 14 amino acids long. With 1 base removed from V and 10 bases from J, the gap between germline ends came to 14 bases. Per the germline V gene, CDR1 is SGHAT and CDR2 is FQDESV (reference sequence). Here the CDR3 DNA reads TGTGCCAGCAGCTTAGACAAGTTGCAGTCCGAGCAGTTCTTC. Its protein is CASSLDKLQSEQFF.

The rearrangement links TRBV28 to TRBJ2-7, with a possible D match to TRBD2 (6 bases). From germline, CDR1 is MDHEN and CDR2 SYDVKM. This CDR3 comprises 15 residues. The V gene lost 5 bases and the J gene lost 5 bases, with 19 bases spanning the gap. The CDR3 coding sequence is TGTGCCAGCAGTCCCCCCGGGACTTTTAACGACGAGCAGTACTTC. It specifies CASSPPGTFNDEQYF.